The T cell receptor beta chain under discussion was sequenced for a study of lymphopenia after photon versus proton radiotherapy. Notes on the study in general: Survival link was tested only in deceased patients; proton benefit remains a possibility.

This CDR3 is built from 15 residues. CDR1 is SGDLS and CDR2 is YYNGEE in the germline V gene. Trimming left V 6 bases short and J 0 bases short, with 13 bases between. This clone was counted a few times. Its antigen is not identified. Using immunoSEQ multiplex PCR, the repertoire was profiled, and TCRdb retains in-frame clones only, with some absent. This table has approximately 150,000 clones, more than 85% appearing once. This TCR derives from a man between 45 and 60 years old with gastric cancer. The sequencing used peripheral blood, collected from a patient treated with photon-based radiotherapy. V usage is TRBV9 and J usage is TRBJ1-3; D gene ambiguous. CDR3 nucleotide sequence: TGTGCCAGCACCGCCTCAGCCTTCTCTGGAAACACCATATATTTT. This encodes CASTASAFSGNTIYF.